The 2 T cell receptor beta chains presented below share a single source sample, sequenced in a study of brain T cells in children with intractable seizures. As for time point: blood from clinic visit 5 months post-surgery; TSC patient then seizure free. Data came from immunoSEQ multiplex PCR; TCRdb stores just in-frame clones and leaves some out. This table has about 340,000 clones, approximately 93% appearing once. Sequencing was performed on peripheral blood, taken about 5 months after surgery. The receptors stem from a boy under two years old with tuberous sclerosis and intractable seizures.

The V call is TRBV25-1, the J call TRBJ1-6, with D perhaps TRBD1 (5 bases). Germline V CDR1 and CDR2: MGHDK, SYGVNS. The V end was cut by 1 base, the J end by 8 bases, with 12 bases between. CDR3 length equals 15 residues. CDR3 protein: CASSEFGTAYSPLHF. The DNA of the CDR3 is TGTGCCAGCAGTGAATTCGGGACTGCGTATTCACCCCTCCACTTT.

The chain links TRBV29-1 to TRBJ2-1; the match to TRBD2 covers 7 bases. The CDR3 contains 15 residues. V trimming: 2 bases; J trimming: 7 bases; junction bases outside the gene matches: 11. Germline lookup yields CDR1 SQVTM and CDR2 ANQGSEA. Here the CDR3 reads CSVETPWTSKNEQFF. Here the CDR3 DNA reads TGCAGCGTTGAAACGCCTTGGACTAGTAAAAATGAGCAGTTCTTC.